This is a list of T cell receptor beta chains from one sample in a study of resident and recirculating memory T cells in vitiligo. Method: immunoSEQ multiplex PCR; TCRdb's copy keeps in-frame clones and lacks some. The sample yields 40,000 to 45,000 clones, about 90% seen once. Sequenced input: blood. The source is a male donor with vitiligo. CDR3s include the opening cysteine and the closing phenylalanine or tryptophan. The D gene is left open where the match is weak. Clone size is given for some rows only: seen once, a few or many times, or a class if the clone is expanded.

v_call	d_call	j_call	clone_size	cdr3_aa	cdr3_nt
TRBV6-6	-	TRBJ1-3	-	CASTGSGNTIYF	TGTGCCAGTACAGGGAGTGGAAACACCATATATTTT
TRBV2	-	TRBJ1-5	-	CASNLQGSNQPQHF	TGTGCCAGCAATCTACAGGGAAGCAATCAGCCCCAGCATTTT
TRBV5-4	TRBD2	TRBJ2-2	-	CASSLGGGGAYNTGELFF	TGTGCCAGCAGCTTGGGAGGCGGGGGGGCTTATAACACCGGGGAGCTGTTTTTT
TRBV7-2	-	TRBJ1-2	-	CAGTASFNYGYTF	TGTGCCGGTACAGCTTCTTTTAACTATGGCTACACCTTC
TRBV19	TRBD2	TRBJ2-2	-	CASSIGLAGENTGELFF	TGTGCCAGTAGTATAGGACTAGCGGGAGAGAACACCGGGGAGCTGTTTTTT
TRBV2	TRBD1	TRBJ1-1	-	CAGQDRGNTEAFF	TGTGCCGGCCAAGACAGGGGGAACACTGAAGCTTTCTTT
TRBV30	-	TRBJ1-3	-	CAWSEDRASPTIYF	TGTGCCTGGAGTGAGGACAGAGCCAGTCCCACCATATATTTT
TRBV7-9	TRBD1	TRBJ1-1	-	CASTTTGLETEAFF	TGTGCCAGCACCACGACAGGGTTAGAGACTGAAGCTTTCTTT
TRBV5-8	TRBD2	TRBJ2-1	-	CATTFEAGGPNEQFF	TGTGCCACGACATTTGAGGCGGGGGGGCCCAATGAGCAGTTCTTC
TRBV7-6	TRBD2	TRBJ2-7	-	CASSLLAGDQYEQYF	TGTGCCAGCAGCTTACTAGCGGGGGATCAATACGAGCAGTACTTC
TRBV5-1	-	TRBJ2-7	-	CASSLAPGGEQYF	TGCGCCAGCAGCTTGGCCCCGGGTGGCGAGCAGTACTTC
TRBV19	-	TRBJ1-6	-	CASRMGRANSPLHF	TGTGCCAGTAGAATGGGCAGGGCGAATTCACCCCTCCACTTT
TRBV9	TRBD1	TRBJ2-7	-	CASSPRGQATYEQYF	TGTGCCAGCAGCCCTCGGGGACAGGCTACCTACGAGCAGTACTTC
TRBV5-1	-	TRBJ1-4	-	CASSFGGNEKLFF	TGCGCCAGCAGCTTTGGCGGTAATGAAAAACTGTTTTTT
TRBV4-3	TRBD2	TRBJ2-1	once	CASSRSGGAGSNEQFF	TGCGCCAGCAGCCGTAGCGGGGGGGCTGGTAGCAATGAGCAGTTCTTC
TRBV5-3	TRBD1	TRBJ1-1	-	CARSFQLTGNFTEAFF	TGTGCCAGAAGCTTTCAGCTGACAGGGAACTTCACTGAAGCTTTCTTT
TRBV27	TRBD1	TRBJ1-2	-	CATRITGTDGYTF	TGTGCCACCAGAATAACCGGGACAGATGGCTACACCTTC
TRBV5-5	TRBD1	TRBJ2-7	-	CASMGDSYYEQYF	TGTGCCAGCATGGGGGACAGCTACTACGAGCAGTACTTC
TRBV5-6	-	TRBJ2-7	-	CASSLEGWGNEQYF	TGTGCCAGCAGCTTGGAAGGATGGGGCAACGAGCAGTACTTC
TRBV5-1	-	TRBJ2-3	-	CASSSLPQGTSTDTQYF	TGCGCCAGCAGCTCCCTCCCCCAGGGGACCAGCACAGATACGCAGTATTTT
TRBV19	TRBD1	TRBJ2-7	-	CASSIPGQARNEQYF	TGTGCCAGTAGTATACCGGGACAGGCCCGAAACGAGCAGTACTTC
TRBV6-1	-	TRBJ1-2	-	CASSERGHGYTF	TGTGCCAGCAGTGAAAGAGGGCATGGCTACACCTTC
TRBV6-6	-	TRBJ1-1	once	CASSTVEVSEAFF	TGTGCCAGCAGTACCGTAGAGGTGTCTGAAGCTTTCTTT
TRBV6-5	-	TRBJ2-2	-	CASSYLGAPGELFF	TGTGCCAGCAGTTACTTGGGGGCGCCTGGGGAGCTGTTTTTT
TRBV4-1	-	TRBJ1-1	-	CASSYNRGAEAFF	TGCGCCAGCAGCTATAACCGGGGGGCTGAAGCTTTCTTT
TRBV19	-	TRBJ2-3	-	CASSLGAVTDTQYF	TGTGCCAGTAGTCTGGGGGCGGTGACAGATACGCAGTATTTT
TRBV30	TRBD1	TRBJ1-5	once	CAWSRVPTGYNQPQHF	TGTGCCTGGAGTAGGGTCCCGACAGGGTACAATCAGCCCCAGCATTTT
TRBV11-2	-	TRBJ1-1	once	CASSLGRNTEAFF	TGTGCCAGCAGCTTGGGCAGGAACACTGAAGCTTTCTTT
TRBV7-8	TRBD2	TRBJ2-1	once	CASSPSWTSGGRSSYNEQFF	TGTGCCAGCAGCCCCAGCTGGACTAGCGGGGGGCGAAGCTCCTACAATGAGCAGTTCTTC
TRBV19	-	TRBJ2-3	-	CASSWTTTDTQYF	TGTGCCAGTAGTTGGACTACCACAGATACGCAGTATTTT
TRBV9	-	TRBJ2-2	-	CASKTVGTGELFF	TGTGCCAGCAAGACTGTCGGCACCGGGGAGCTGTTTTTT
TRBV7-3	TRBD2	TRBJ2-5	-	CASSPGGWETQYF	TGTGCCAGCAGCCCCGGGGGGTGGGAGACCCAGTACTTC
TRBV7-2	-	TRBJ1-2	-	CASSPKGQNPYGYTF	TGTGCCAGCAGCCCCAAGGGGCAAAACCCATATGGCTACACCTTC
TRBV6-5	TRBD1	TRBJ2-7	-	CASSLGQGPYEQYF	TGTGCCAGCAGTTTAGGACAGGGCCCCTACGAGCAGTACTTC
TRBV4-3	TRBD1	TRBJ1-6	-	CASSPGQGPSPLHF	TGCGCCAGCAGCCCCGGACAGGGTCCGTCACCCCTCCACTTT
TRBV5-1	-	TRBJ2-1	-	CASSLGSSFSNEQFF	TGCGCCAGCAGCTTAGGGTCTAGCTTCTCCAATGAGCAGTTCTTC
TRBV13	-	TRBJ2-7	-	CASSLLGGYEQYF	TGTGCCAGCAGCTTATTGGGGGGTTACGAGCAGTACTTC
TRBV27	-	TRBJ1-3	-	CASGGHGNTIYF	TGTGCCAGCGGGGGACACGGAAACACCATATATTTT
TRBV2	TRBD1	TRBJ1-1	-	CASTNDRETEAFF	TGTGCCAGCACCAACGACAGGGAGACTGAAGCTTTCTTT
TRBV6-5	TRBD2	TRBJ2-7	-	CASSSGLADYEQYF	TGTGCCAGCAGTTCGGGACTAGCGGACTACGAGCAGTACTTC
TRBV12-5	TRBD2	TRBJ2-3	-	CASGFWRGGFTDTQYF	TGTGCTAGTGGTTTCTGGCGGGGGGGGTTCACAGATACGCAGTATTTT
TRBV19	-	TRBJ1-2	-	CASSSHTLGVNGYTF	TGTGCCAGTAGTAGCCACACATTGGGAGTTAATGGCTACACCTTC
TRBV7-2	-	TRBJ1-6	-	CASNLGVGSSYNSPLHF	TGTGCCAGCAACCTCGGGGTAGGGAGCTCCTATAATTCACCCCTCCACTTT
TRBV27	-	TRBJ2-2	-	CASRSSGELFF	TGTGCCTCCCGTTCCAGCGGGGAGCTGTTTTTT
TRBV7-9	TRBD1	TRBJ1-3	-	CASSSTGSGNTIYF	TGTGCCAGCAGCTCGACAGGGAGTGGAAACACCATATATTTT
TRBV7-8	-	TRBJ1-2	-	CASSLRPIGGYTF	TGTGCCAGCAGCTTACGACCCATCGGGGGCTACACCTTC
TRBV4-2	-	TRBJ1-2	-	CASSQDARSTYGYTF	TGTGCCAGCAGCCAAGACGCCAGGTCCACCTATGGCTACACCTTC
TRBV6-6	-	TRBJ1-4	-	CASSKTTTNEKLFF	TGTGCCAGCAGTAAAACAACAACTAATGAAAAACTGTTTTTT
TRBV9	TRBD2	TRBJ2-1	-	CASSLASGGNNEQFF	TGTGCCAGCAGCCTAGCTAGCGGGGGAAACAATGAGCAGTTCTTC
TRBV7-2	-	TRBJ2-7	-	CASSSLLSSYEQYF	TGTGCCAGCAGCTCCCTTTTGAGCTCCTACGAGCAGTACTTC
TRBV7-3	-	TRBJ2-4	once	CASSLKILLAKNIQYF	TGTGCCAGCAGCTTAAAGATCCTACTAGCCAAAAACATTCAGTACTTC
TRBV5-4	TRBD1	TRBJ2-2	-	CASSTRGGQGAGELFF	TGTGCCAGCAGCACTAGAGGTGGACAGGGAGCCGGGGAGCTGTTTTTT